A single sample gave rise to the 7 T cell receptor beta chains below, sequenced in a study of T cell responses to AZD1222 COVID-19 vaccine (dated by TCRdb to the early 2020s). The intended sense of this specimen's time point label: baseline before first vaccination. Library preparation was by the immunoSEQ multiplex PCR assay. TCRdb carries this immuneACCESS record with in-frame sequences only. Its versions omit some clonotypes, under half of them owing to an unresolved V gene in the studies checked, with the rest unexplained. This sample has 200,000 to 300,000 clones in its table, and just over 90% of those were observed once. The ten largest make up around 0.5% of the sample. This sample comprised peripheral blood, obtained on day 0 of AZD1222 vaccination. The receptors shown here come from an adult in good health.

This clone showed up just a few times. The chain employs TRBV2 and TRBJ1-5; TRBD1 aligns across 7 bases. The V and J ends lost 5 bases and 7 bases, in that order; junction bases with no gene match: 11. Germline CDR1 SNHLY, CDR2 FYNNEI. The CDR3 runs to 15 residues. In nucleotides, the CDR3 is TGTGCCAGCAGTCCGACAGGGTTTAATGGGCAGCCCCAGCATTTT. Amino acids: CASSPTGFNGQPQHF.

This chain's CDR3 is CASSEAPGQGSTNEKLFF. CDR3 bases: TGTGCCAGCAGTGAAGCGCCCGGACAGGGCTCTACTAATGAAAAACTGTTTTTT. V and J are TRBV2 and TRBJ1-4; 8 positions agree with TRBD1. The germline V gene has CDR1 SNHLY and CDR2 FYNNEI. After removal of 0 bases from V and 2 bases from J, the junction contained 8 bases not matched to a gene. The CDR3 spans 18 residues.

This clone was detected only once. This chain links TRBV7-2 with TRBJ2-7; 7 bases agree with TRBD1. The CDR3 is 14 amino acids. Losses at the gene ends were 1 base for V and 3 bases for J; bases not matched to a gene: 3. Germline-derived CDR1 and CDR2 are SGHTA and FQGNSA. CDR3 coding DNA: TGTGCCAGCAGCTTAGTCCCAGGGGGCTACGAGCAGTACTTC. Its translation: CASSLVPGGYEQYF. Filled out from reference TRBV7-2 and TRBJ2-7, the complete variable domain reads GAGVSQSPSNKVTEKGKDVELRCDPISGHTALYWYRQSLGQGLEFLIYFQGNSAPDKSGLPSDRFSAERTGGSVSTLTIQRTQQEDSAVYLCASSLVPGGYEQYFGPGTRLTVT.

This clone has more than one count but fewer than ten. The chain has TRBV24-1 and TRBJ2-6; either TRBD1 or TRBD2 may fit D (6 bases each). CDR1 is KGHDR, CDR2 SFDVKD, per germline. Trimming shortened V by 4 bases and J by 2 bases, and 11 bases separated the two germline ends. The CDR3 totals 16 residues. The CDR3 loop reads CATSDPGGAGANVLTF. The CDR3 DNA sequence: TGTGCCACCAGTGACCCCGGGGGCGCTGGGGCCAACGTCCTGACTTTC.

The chain recombines TRBV9 with TRBJ1-6; D is perhaps TRBD1 (6 bases). The CDR3 consists of 13 residues. Germline-derived CDR1 and CDR2 are SGDLS and YYNGEE. V gave up 0 bases and J gave up 11 bases, with 9 bases separating them. CDR3 bases: TGTGCCAGCAGCGTAGGAGGGGGGACACCCCTCCACTTT. It specifies CASSVGGGTPLHF.

The chain is built from TRBV7-3 and TRBJ1-1; perhaps TRBD1 as D (6 bases). Looked up from germline, CDR1 is SGHTA and CDR2 is FQGTGA. CDR3 size: 15 residues. Between the trimmed V and J ends, which lost 2 bases and 2 bases, there was a span of 12 bases. CDR3 amino acids: CASSLGGLGNTEAFF. For the CDR3, the DNA is TGTGCCAGCAGCTTAGGGGGGCTTGGAAACACTGAAGCTTTCTTT.

This chain connects TRBV6-4 to TRBJ2-7; 11 nucleotides agree with TRBD2. CDR3 size: 16 residues. V shed 6 bases and J 0 bases; nucleotides not matched to a gene: 7. Germline V gene lookup returns CDR1 MRHNA and CDR2 SNTAGT. The CDR3 DNA reads as TGTGCCAGCAGCCCTAGCGGGAGGATAAGCTCCTACGAGCAGTACTTC. Residues: CASSPSGRISSYEQYF.